Sequencing of this T cell receptor (beta chain) was carried out in a study of blood T cell repertoires in COVID-19. Source study methods: Amplification from reference gene primers served as the basis for estimated nucleated cell counts. Profiling relied on immunoSEQ multiplex PCR, and the TCRdb table lists in-frame clones only, not all of them. The D gene and trimming were derived from the DNA, and the V and J assignments and clone size from that table. The sample holds 140,000 or so clones, more than 80% seen once. The CDR3 runs 12 residues. Germline CDR1 is SQVTM and CDR2 is ANQGSEA. V was trimmed by 7 bases and J by 4 bases, leaving 13 bases between them.

J is TRBJ1-1 and V is TRBV29-1, with a possible D match to TRBD1 (5 bases). The sample consisted of peripheral blood. The clonotype originates from a woman of 80 years or more with acute or convalescent COVID-19. In DNA form, the CDR3 reads TGCAGCGCCGAGACAGTACCCACTGAAGCTTTCTTT. Protein: CSAETVPTEAFF.